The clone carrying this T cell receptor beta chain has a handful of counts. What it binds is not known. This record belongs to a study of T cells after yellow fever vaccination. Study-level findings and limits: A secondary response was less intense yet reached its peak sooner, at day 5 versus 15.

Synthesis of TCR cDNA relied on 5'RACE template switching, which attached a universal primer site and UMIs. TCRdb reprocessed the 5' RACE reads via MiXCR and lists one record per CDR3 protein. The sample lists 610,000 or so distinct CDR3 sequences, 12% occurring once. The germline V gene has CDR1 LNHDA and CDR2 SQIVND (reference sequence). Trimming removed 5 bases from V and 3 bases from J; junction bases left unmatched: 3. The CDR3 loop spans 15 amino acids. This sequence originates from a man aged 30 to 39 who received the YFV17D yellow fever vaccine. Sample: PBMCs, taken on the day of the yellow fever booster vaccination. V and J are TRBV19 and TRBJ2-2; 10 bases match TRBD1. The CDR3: CASSVGQGYTGELFF. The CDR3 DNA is TGTGCCAGTAGTGTGGGACAGGGGTACACCGGGGAGCTGTTTTTT.